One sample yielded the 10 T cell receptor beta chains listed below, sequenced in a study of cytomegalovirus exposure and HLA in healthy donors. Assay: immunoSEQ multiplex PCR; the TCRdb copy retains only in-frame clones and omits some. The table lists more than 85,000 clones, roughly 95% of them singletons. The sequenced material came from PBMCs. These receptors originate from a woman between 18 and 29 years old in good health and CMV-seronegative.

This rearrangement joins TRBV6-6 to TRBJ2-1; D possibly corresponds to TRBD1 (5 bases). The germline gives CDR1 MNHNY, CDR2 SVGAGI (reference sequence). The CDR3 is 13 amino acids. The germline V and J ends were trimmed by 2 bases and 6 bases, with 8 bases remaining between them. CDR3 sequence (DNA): TGTGCCAGCAGTTACAGGCAGGGCAATGAGCAGTTCTTC. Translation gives CASSYRQGNEQFF.

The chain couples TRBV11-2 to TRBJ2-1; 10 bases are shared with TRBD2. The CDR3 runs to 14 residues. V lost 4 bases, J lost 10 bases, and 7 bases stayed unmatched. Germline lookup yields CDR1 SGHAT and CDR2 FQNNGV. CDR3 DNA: TGTGCCAGCAGCTCCAGGCGAGCGGGAGGGGAGCAGTTCTTC. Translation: CASSSRRAGGEQFF.

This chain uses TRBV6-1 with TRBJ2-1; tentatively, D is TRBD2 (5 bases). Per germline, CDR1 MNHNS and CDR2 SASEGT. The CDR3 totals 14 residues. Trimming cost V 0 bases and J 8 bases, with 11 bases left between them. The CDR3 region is CASSEAGAGDEQFF. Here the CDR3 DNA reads TGTGCCAGCAGTGAAGCGGGAGCTGGCGATGAGCAGTTCTTC.

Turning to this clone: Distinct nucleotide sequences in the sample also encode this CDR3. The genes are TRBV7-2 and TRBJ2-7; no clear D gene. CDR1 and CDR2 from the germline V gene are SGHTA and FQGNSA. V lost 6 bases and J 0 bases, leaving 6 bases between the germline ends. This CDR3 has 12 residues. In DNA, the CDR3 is TGTGCCAGCAGTCTCAGCTCCTACGAGCAGTACTTC. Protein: CASSLSSYEQYF.

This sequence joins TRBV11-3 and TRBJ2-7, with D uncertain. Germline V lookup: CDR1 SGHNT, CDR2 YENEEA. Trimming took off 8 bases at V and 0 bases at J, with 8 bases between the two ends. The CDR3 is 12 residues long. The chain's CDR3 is CASVGYSYEQYF. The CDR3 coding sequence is TGTGCCAGCGTGGGCTACTCCTACGAGCAGTACTTC.

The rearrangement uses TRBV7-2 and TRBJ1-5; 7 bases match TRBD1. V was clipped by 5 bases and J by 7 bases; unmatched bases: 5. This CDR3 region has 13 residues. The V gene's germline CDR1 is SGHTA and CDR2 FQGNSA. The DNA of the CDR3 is TGTGCCAGCAGCCAGGGACAGACCCAGCCCCAGCATTTT. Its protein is CASSQGQTQPQHF.

CDR3 in DNA: TGCGCCAGCAGTGCCCAGGACAGGCCAACCTCCTACAATGAGCAGTTCTTC. Amino acid sequence: CASSAQDRPTSYNEQFF. This sequence joins TRBV10-1 and TRBJ2-1; 7 bases line up with TRBD1. This CDR3 contains 17 residues. V dropped 4 bases and J dropped 0; count of bases not matched to a gene: 9. Germline CDR1 and CDR2: WNHNN and SYGVQD (reference sequence).

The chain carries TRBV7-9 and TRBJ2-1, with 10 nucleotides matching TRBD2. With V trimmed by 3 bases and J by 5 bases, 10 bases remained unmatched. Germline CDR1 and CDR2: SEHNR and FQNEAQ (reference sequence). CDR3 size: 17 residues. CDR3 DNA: TGTGCCAGCAGCTTGGAAGAAAGCGGGGGGGGACACAATGAGCAGTTCTTC. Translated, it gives CASSLEESGGGHNEQFF.

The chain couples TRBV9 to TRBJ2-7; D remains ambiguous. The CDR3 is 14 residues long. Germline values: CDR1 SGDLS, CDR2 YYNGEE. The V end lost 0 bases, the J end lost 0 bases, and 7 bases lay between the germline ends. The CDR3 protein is CASSVDLSSYEQYF. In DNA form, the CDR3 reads TGTGCCAGCAGCGTAGACTTGAGCTCCTACGAGCAGTACTTC. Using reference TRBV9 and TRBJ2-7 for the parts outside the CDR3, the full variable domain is DSGVTQTPKHLITATGQRVTLRCSPRSGDLSVYWYQQSLDQGLQFLIQYYNGEERAKGNILERFSAQQFPDLHSELNLSSLELGDSALYFCASSVDLSSYEQYFGPGTRLTVT.

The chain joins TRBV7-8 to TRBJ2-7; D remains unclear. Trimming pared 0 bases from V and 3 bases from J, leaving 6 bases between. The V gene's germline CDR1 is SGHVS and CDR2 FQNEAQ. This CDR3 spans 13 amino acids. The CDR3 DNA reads TGTGCCAGCAGCTTAGCGAACGGCTACGAGCAGTACTTC. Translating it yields CASSLANGYEQYF.